The 2 T cell receptor beta chains below all came from one sample that was sequenced in a study of blood T cell repertoires in COVID-19 (dated by TCRdb to about 2020). Libraries were constructed by the immunoSEQ multiplex PCR assay. TCRdb's version of the immuneACCESS table is confined to in-frame rearrangements and falls short of the full clone set. An unresolved V gene accounts for under half of the shortfall where checked; the remainder is of unknown origin. The sample table contains roughly 300,000 clones; only one count was recorded for 65% to 85% of them. The ten top clones hold 1.2% of the sample. Sequencing was performed on peripheral blood. The receptors come from a woman between 50 and 59 years old with acute or convalescent COVID-19.

V usage is TRBV24-1 and J usage is TRBJ2-1; D is perhaps TRBD2 (7 bases). V gave up 6 bases and J gave up 5 bases, with 16 bases separating them. CDR3 length equals 15 residues. Germline CDR1 is KGHDR and CDR2 is SFDVKD. CDR3 bases: TGTGCCACCAGTAGGGGGGGCCCCCCAAACAATGAGCAGTTCTTC. Translation: CATSRGGPPNNEQFF.

CDR3 residues: CASSDPSGSDEQFF. The CDR3 DNA sequence: TGTGCCAGCAGTGACCCGTCGGGGTCGGATGAGCAGTTCTTC. The chain couples TRBV6-1 to TRBJ2-1; possible D gene TRBD2, 5 bases. Germline V gene lookup returns CDR1 MNHNS and CDR2 SASEGT. The CDR3 is made up of 14 amino acids. The germline V and J ends were trimmed by 3 bases and 8 bases, with 14 bases remaining between them.